The T cell receptor beta chain described here comes from a study of T-cell reconstitution after alpha-beta-depleted transplantation in children. Study-wide findings and caveats: At one year after transplant, newly produced T cells mostly accounted for T-cell counts and diversity. The study reportedly traced alpha-beta T cells about two months after transplant to several hundred expanded graft clones.

Turning to this clonotype: Its antigen remains unknown.

The CDR3 is made up of 15 amino acids. V was clipped by 4 bases and J by 0 bases, with 11 bases between them. Germline CDR1 is SNHLY and CDR2 is FYNNEI. Preparation of the TCRbeta library involved a method that used unique molecular identifiers. Each CDR3 protein is one row after TCRdb ran MiXCR on the PCR reads. This table has about 60,000 distinct CDR3 sequences, 40% to 55% appearing once. The TCR sequence derives from a male patient between 10 and 17 years old who had a stem cell transplant for acute lymphoblastic leukemia, so the T cells may come from the graft donor. Source: PBMCs, mostly from graft donor cells, taken 360 days after TCRalphabeta/CD19-depleted stem cell transplant. This chain links TRBV2 with TRBJ2-3; no clear D. The CDR3 spells CASSVEHSSTDTQYF. In DNA, the CDR3 is TGTGCCAGCAGTGTGGAACACTCAAGCACAGATACGCAGTATTTT.